A selection of T cell receptor beta chains follows, all from one sample in a study of TIL therapy for anti-PD-1-resistant metastatic lung cancer. Clones were read by immunoSEQ multiplex PCR, and TCRdb kept only the in-frame ones, dropping some. The table records 52,000 or so clones, approximately 78% of them present only once. The sample in question was blood, obtained at baseline. These receptors all stem from a person aged 25 to 85 with non-small cell lung cancer. Both conserved end residues are part of each CDR3. The D gene is left open where the match is weak. Clone size is shown for a subset of rows, as once, few, many or a class of expanded clone.

v_call	d_call	clone_size	j_call	cdr3_aa	cdr3_nt
TRBV5-6	NA	NA	TRBJ1-3	CASSLVSSGNTIYF	TGTGCCAGCAGCTTGGTATCCTCTGGAAACACCATATATTTT
TRBV27	TRBD1	NA	TRBJ2-2	CASTPSFGQVSVTGELFF	TGTGCCAGCACCCCTTCTTTCGGACAGGTATCGGTGACCGGGGAGCTGTTTTTT
TRBV19	TRBD1	NA	TRBJ2-4	CASSWDSLTKNIQYF	TGTGCCAGTAGTTGGGACAGCTTGACCAAAAACATTCAGTACTTC
TRBV11-2	NA	NA	TRBJ2-7	CASSGEIGEQYF	TGTGCCAGCAGCGGGGAAATAGGGGAGCAGTACTTC
TRBV19	TRBD2	NA	TRBJ2-4	CASSIGTSGDIQYF	TGTGCCAGTAGTATAGGGACTAGTGGCGACATTCAGTACTTC
TRBV9	NA	NA	TRBJ2-1	CASSGTYNEQFF	TGTGCCAGCAGCGGTACCTACAATGAGCAGTTCTTC
TRBV28	NA	NA	TRBJ1-4	CASSLGGASNEKLFF	TGTGCCAGCAGTTTGGGGGGGGCGTCTAATGAAAAACTGTTTTTT
TRBV27	TRBD1	NA	TRBJ1-1	CASSLLGTGSTEAFF	TGTGCCAGCAGTTTATTAGGGACAGGGAGCACTGAAGCTTTCTTT
TRBV15	TRBD2	NA	TRBJ2-4	CATSREREGENIQYF	TGTGCCACCAGCAGAGAGAGGGAGGGAGAAAACATTCAGTACTTC
TRBV4-1	NA	NA	TRBJ1-1	CASSQTGARNTEAFF	TGCGCCAGCAGCCAGACGGGGGCCCGGAACACTGAAGCTTTCTTT
TRBV7-3	NA	NA	TRBJ2-1	CASSFGSGATYNEQFF	TGTGCCAGCAGCTTCGGTTCAGGGGCTACCTACAATGAGCAGTTCTTC
TRBV28	TRBD1	few	TRBJ2-7	CASSNRQGGYEQYF	TGTGCCAGCAGTAACCGACAGGGCGGCTACGAGCAGTACTTC
TRBV9	NA	NA	TRBJ1-4	CASSVRATNEKLFF	TGTGCCAGCAGCGTTCGGGCTACTAATGAAAAACTGTTTTTT
TRBV28	NA	once	TRBJ1-1	CASSLRRWNTEAFF	TGTGCCAGCAGTCTCCGACGGTGGAACACTGAAGCTTTCTTT
TRBV6-5	NA	NA	TRBJ2-7	CASRTGYEQYF	TGTGCCAGCAGGACAGGCTACGAGCAGTACTTC
TRBV7-8	NA	NA	TRBJ2-7	CASSVTDSYEQYF	TGTGCCAGCAGCGTGACTGACTCCTACGAGCAGTACTTC
TRBV7-2	NA	NA	TRBJ2-1	CASSFQGSDNEQFF	TGTGCCAGCAGCTTCCAGGGGTCGGACAATGAGCAGTTCTTC
TRBV14	NA	once	TRBJ2-5	CASSQTGPTGTQYF	TGTGCCAGCAGCCAAACGGGACCAACGGGAACCCAGTACTTC
TRBV7-8	NA	NA	TRBJ1-5	CASSLAIRNQPQHF	TGTGCCAGCAGCTTAGCGATACGCAATCAGCCCCAGCATTTT
TRBV6-5	NA	NA	TRBJ1-5	CASSRRAYQPQHF	TGTGCCAGCAGTCGTCGGGCCTATCAGCCCCAGCATTTT
TRBV19	TRBD2	NA	TRBJ2-3	CASSSGLAGDLDTQYF	TGTGCCAGTAGCTCGGGACTAGCGGGAGATTTAGATACGCAGTATTTT
TRBV3-1/TRBV3-2	NA	NA	TRBJ2-7	CASSASRGASYEQYF	TGTGCCAGCAGCGCGAGCCGGGGAGCGTCCTACGAGCAGTACTTC
TRBV18	NA	NA	TRBJ1-6	CASSAGHGNSPLHF	TGTGCCAGCTCAGCGGGACACGGGAATTCACCCCTCCACTTT
TRBV13	TRBD2	NA	TRBJ2-1	CASSSLGTNYNEQFF	TGTGCCAGCAGCTCACTCGGGACTAACTACAATGAGCAGTTCTTC
TRBV9	NA	NA	TRBJ2-3	CASSPNFLAGTDTQYF	TGTGCCAGCAGCCCTAATTTCCTGGCGGGTACAGATACGCAGTATTTT
TRBV5-1	TRBD1	few	TRBJ2-1	CASSFGTGGNEQFF	TGCGCCAGCAGCTTTGGGACAGGTGGCAATGAGCAGTTCTTC
TRBV29-1	TRBD2	NA	TRBJ2-3	CSETLAGAGDTQYF	TGCAGCGAAACCCTAGCGGGAGCTGGAGATACGCAGTATTTT
TRBV5-1	TRBD1	few	TRBJ2-7	CASSRDRGLMDEQYF	TGCGCCAGCAGCCGGGACAGGGGGCTGATGGACGAGCAGTACTTC
TRBV13	NA	NA	TRBJ1-1	CASSGPQENTEAFF	TGTGCCAGCAGCGGGCCGCAGGAGAACACTGAAGCTTTCTTT
TRBV11-3	TRBD2	few	TRBJ2-1	CASSLDPGGVYNEQFF	TGTGCCAGCAGCTTAGACCCGGGAGGGGTCTACAATGAGCAGTTCTTC
TRBV7-8	NA	NA	TRBJ2-3	CASSLNRPDTQYF	TGTGCCAGCAGCTTAAATCGTCCAGATACGCAGTATTTT
TRBV27	NA	NA	TRBJ2-7	CASSSFYEQYF	TGTGCCAGCAGTTCGTTCTACGAGCAGTACTTC
TRBV5-5	NA	NA	TRBJ1-5	CASSLDSGNQPQHF	TGTGCCAGCAGCTTGGACAGCGGCAATCAGCCCCAGCATTTT
TRBV9	NA	NA	TRBJ2-7	CASSDGTSGPYEQYF	TGTGCCAGCAGCGATGGGACATCAGGCCCCTACGAGCAGTACTTC
TRBV19	NA	few	TRBJ1-4	CASSISATTNEKLFF	TGTGCCAGTAGTATATCCGCTACAACTAATGAAAAACTGTTTTTT
TRBV27	NA	once	TRBJ1-4	CASRTRLLTNEKLFF	TGTGCCAGCAGGACTCGTTTGTTAACTAATGAAAAACTGTTTTTT
TRBV3-1/TRBV3-2	NA	NA	TRBJ2-1	CASSQATGSYNEQFF	TGTGCCAGCAGCCAGGCGACAGGCTCCTACAATGAGCAGTTCTTC
TRBV28	NA	NA	TRBJ1-5	CASSLRDFLSRQPQHF	TGTGCCAGCAGTTTACGGGACTTCCTATCACGGCAGCCCCAGCATTTT
TRBV5-1	NA	NA	TRBJ2-7	CASSNRGDHSYEQYF	TGCGCCAGCAGCAATCGCGGGGACCACTCCTACGAGCAGTACTTC
TRBV19	NA	NA	TRBJ2-1	CASMGLGSYNEQFF	TGTGCCAGTATGGGGTTAGGGTCCTACAATGAGCAGTTCTTC
TRBV6-8	NA	few	TRBJ2-7	CASSYPRRLVERIYEQYF	TGTGCCAGCAGTTACCCACGCCGACTAGTTGAAAGAATCTACGAGCAGTACTTC
TRBV18	NA	NA	TRBJ1-1	CASSPRAENTEAFF	TGTGCCAGCTCACCTCGAGCGGAGAACACTGAAGCTTTCTTT
TRBV6-5	NA	NA	TRBJ1-2	CASSNHGAAYGYTF	TGTGCCAGCAGCAACCACGGGGCAGCCTATGGCTACACCTTC
TRBV5-4	TRBD2	NA	TRBJ2-7	CASSPYGGVEQYF	TGTGCCAGCAGCCCTTACGGGGGGGTCGAGCAGTACTTC